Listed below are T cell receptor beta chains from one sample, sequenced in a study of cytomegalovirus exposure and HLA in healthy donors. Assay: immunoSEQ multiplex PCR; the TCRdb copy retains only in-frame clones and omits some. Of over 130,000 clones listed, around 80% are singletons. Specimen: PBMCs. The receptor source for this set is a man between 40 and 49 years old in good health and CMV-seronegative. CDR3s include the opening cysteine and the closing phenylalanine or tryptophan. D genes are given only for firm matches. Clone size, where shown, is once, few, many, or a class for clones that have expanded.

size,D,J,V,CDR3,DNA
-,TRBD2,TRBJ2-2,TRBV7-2,CASSLVYGGATGELFF,TGTGCCAGCAGCTTAGTTTACGGGGGGGCTACCGGGGAGCTGTTTTTT
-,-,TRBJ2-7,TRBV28,CASSSPGGGSYEQYF,TGTGCCAGCAGTTCCCCAGGGGGAGGTTCCTACGAGCAGTACTTC
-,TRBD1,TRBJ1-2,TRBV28,CASSMGQDRYGYTF,TGTGCCAGCAGTATGGGACAGGATCGTTATGGCTACACCTTC
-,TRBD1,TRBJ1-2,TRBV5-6,CASNRLQGSANYGYTF,TGTGCCAGCAACCGTTTACAGGGGTCCGCTAACTATGGCTACACCTTC
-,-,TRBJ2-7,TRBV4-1,CASSQRDSYEQYF,TGCGCCAGCAGCCAGCGGGATTCCTACGAGCAGTACTTC
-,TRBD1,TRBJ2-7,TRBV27,CASSLGGTGHYEQYF,TGTGCCAGCAGTTTAGGCGGGACAGGGCACTACGAGCAGTACTTC
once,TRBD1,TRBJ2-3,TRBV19,CASSIEDRVADTQYF,TGTGCCAGTAGTATAGAGGACAGGGTGGCGGATACGCAGTATTTT
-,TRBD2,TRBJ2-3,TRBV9,CASSAGTSGRTDTQYF,TGTGCCAGCAGCGCCGGGACTAGCGGGAGGACAGATACGCAGTATTTT
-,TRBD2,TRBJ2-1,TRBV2,CASRKREGNEQFF,TGTGCCAGCAGGAAGCGGGAGGGGAATGAGCAGTTCTTC
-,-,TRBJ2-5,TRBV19,CASSIGGSPQETQYF,TGTGCCAGTAGTATAGGAGGCAGCCCCCAAGAGACCCAGTACTTC
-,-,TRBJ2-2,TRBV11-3,CASSLKASVRAGELFF,TGTGCCAGCAGCTTGAAGGCTAGCGTTCGGGCCGGGGAGCTGTTTTTT
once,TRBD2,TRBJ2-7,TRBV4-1,CASSQEVAGEYEQYF,TGCGCCAGCAGCCAAGAGGTAGCGGGAGAGTACGAGCAGTACTTC
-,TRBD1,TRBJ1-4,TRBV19,CASSDRGQANEKLFF,TGTGCCAGTAGTGACAGGGGGCAGGCTAATGAAAAACTGTTTTTT
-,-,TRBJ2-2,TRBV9,CASSVGQSNTGELFF,TGTGCCAGCAGCGTAGGACAGTCCAACACCGGGGAGCTGTTTTTT
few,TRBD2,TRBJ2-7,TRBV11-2,CASLTSGGSYEQYF,TGTGCCAGCCTGACTAGCGGGGGTTCATACGAGCAGTACTTC
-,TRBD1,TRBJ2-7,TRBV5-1,CASSQGVMGYEQYF,TGCGCCAGCAGTCAGGGGGTTATGGGGTACGAGCAGTACTTC
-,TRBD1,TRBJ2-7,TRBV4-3,CASSQVATGVQYF,TGCGCCAGCAGCCAAGTGGCGACAGGGGTTCAGTACTTC
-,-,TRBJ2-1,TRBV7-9,CSSSSWTGKAGGYYEQFF,TGTTCCAGCAGCTCTTGGACAGGGAAAGCGGGAGGCTACTATGAGCAGTTCTTC
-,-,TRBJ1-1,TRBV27,CASSLTGATEAFF,TGTGCCAGCAGTTTAACTGGGGCCACTGAAGCTTTCTTT
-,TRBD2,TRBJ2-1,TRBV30,CAWSRTSDYNEQFF,TGTGCCTGGAGTCGGACTAGCGATTACAATGAGCAGTTCTTC
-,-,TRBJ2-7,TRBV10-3,CAITPGVGQTRSYEQYF,TGTGCCATCACCCCGGGAGTGGGGCAGACTCGCTCCTACGAGCAGTACTTC
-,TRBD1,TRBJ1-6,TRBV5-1,CASSLDYRGLSPLHF,TGCGCCAGCAGCTTGGACTACAGGGGGCTCTCACCCCTCCACTTT
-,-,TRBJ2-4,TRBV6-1,CASSEAVLKNSQYF,TGTGCCAGCAGTGAAGCAGTTCTCAAAAACAGTCAGTACTTC
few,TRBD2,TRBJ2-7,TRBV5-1,CASSEEGLAGVDEQYF,TGCGCCAGCAGCGAGGAGGGACTAGCGGGAGTGGACGAGCAGTACTTC